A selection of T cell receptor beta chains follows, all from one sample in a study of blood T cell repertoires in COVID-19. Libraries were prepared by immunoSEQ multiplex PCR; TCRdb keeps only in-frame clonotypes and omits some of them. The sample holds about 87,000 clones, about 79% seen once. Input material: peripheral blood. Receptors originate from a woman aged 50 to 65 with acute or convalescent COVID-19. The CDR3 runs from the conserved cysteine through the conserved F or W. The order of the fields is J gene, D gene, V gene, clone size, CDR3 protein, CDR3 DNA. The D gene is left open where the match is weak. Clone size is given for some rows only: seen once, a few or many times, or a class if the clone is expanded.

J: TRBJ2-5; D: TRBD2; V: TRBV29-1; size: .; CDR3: CSVDHSLAGAQYF; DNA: TGCAGCGTTGACCATTCCCTAGCGGGGGCCCAGTACTTC
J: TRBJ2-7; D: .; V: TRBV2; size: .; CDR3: CASVGPGAIYEQYF; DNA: TGTGCCAGCGTTGGTCCAGGGGCCATCTACGAGCAGTACTTC
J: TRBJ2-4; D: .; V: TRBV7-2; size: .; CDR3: CASSLAPGKNIQYF; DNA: TGTGCCAGCAGCTTAGCCCCAGGGAAAAACATTCAGTACTTC
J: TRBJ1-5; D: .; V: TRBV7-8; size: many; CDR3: CASSLGGMGQPQHF; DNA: TGTGCCAGCAGCTTGGGGGGAATGGGTCAGCCCCAGCATTTT
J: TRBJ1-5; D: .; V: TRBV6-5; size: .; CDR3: CASRLSSSNQPQHF; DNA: TGTGCCAGCAGGCTGTCTAGTAGCAATCAGCCCCAGCATTTT
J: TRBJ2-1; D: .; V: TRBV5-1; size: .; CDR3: CASSLDGLTYNEQFF; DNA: TGCGCCAGCAGCTTGGACGGACTTACCTACAATGAGCAGTTCTTC
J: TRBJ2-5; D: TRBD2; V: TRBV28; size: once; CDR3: CASSLGREGETQYF; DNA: TGTGCCAGCAGTTTGGGCAGGGAGGGAGAGACCCAGTACTTC
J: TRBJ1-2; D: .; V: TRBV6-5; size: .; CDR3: CASSRTVSAYGYTF; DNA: TGTGCCAGCAGCCGGACAGTCTCTGCCTATGGCTACACCTTC
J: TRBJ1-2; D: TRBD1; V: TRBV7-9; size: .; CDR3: CASSLAVLLNRGANYGYTF; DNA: TGTGCCAGCAGCTTAGCGGTCCTTCTCAACAGGGGAGCTAACTATGGCTACACCTTC
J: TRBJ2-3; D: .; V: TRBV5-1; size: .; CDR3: CASSTGTDTQYF; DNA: TGCGCCAGCAGCACAGGCACAGATACGCAGTATTTT
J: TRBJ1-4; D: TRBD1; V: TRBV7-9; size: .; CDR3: CASSLAGRGATNEKLFF; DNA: TGTGCCAGCAGCTTAGCCGGCAGGGGGGCAACTAATGAAAAACTGTTTTTT
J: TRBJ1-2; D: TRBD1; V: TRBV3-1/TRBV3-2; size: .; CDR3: CASSPIGTGFPLGYGYTF; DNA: TGTGCCAGCAGCCCGATAGGGACAGGGTTTCCTCTAGGGTATGGCTACACCTTC